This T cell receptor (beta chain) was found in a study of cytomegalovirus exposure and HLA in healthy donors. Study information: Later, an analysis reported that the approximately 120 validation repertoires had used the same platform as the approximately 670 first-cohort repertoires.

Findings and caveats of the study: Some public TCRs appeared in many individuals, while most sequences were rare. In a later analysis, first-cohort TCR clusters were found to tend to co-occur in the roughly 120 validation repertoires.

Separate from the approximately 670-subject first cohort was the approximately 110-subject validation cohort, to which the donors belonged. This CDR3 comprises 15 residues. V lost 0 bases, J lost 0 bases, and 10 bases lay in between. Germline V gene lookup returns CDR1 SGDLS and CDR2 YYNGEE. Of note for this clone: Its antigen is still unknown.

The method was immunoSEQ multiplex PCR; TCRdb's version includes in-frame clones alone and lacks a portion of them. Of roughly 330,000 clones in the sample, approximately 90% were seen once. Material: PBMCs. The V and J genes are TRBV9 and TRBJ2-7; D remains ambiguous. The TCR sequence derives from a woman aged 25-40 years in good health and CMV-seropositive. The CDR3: CASSVGVGPSYEQYF. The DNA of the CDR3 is TGTGCCAGCAGCGTAGGTGTGGGCCCCTCCTACGAGCAGTACTTC.